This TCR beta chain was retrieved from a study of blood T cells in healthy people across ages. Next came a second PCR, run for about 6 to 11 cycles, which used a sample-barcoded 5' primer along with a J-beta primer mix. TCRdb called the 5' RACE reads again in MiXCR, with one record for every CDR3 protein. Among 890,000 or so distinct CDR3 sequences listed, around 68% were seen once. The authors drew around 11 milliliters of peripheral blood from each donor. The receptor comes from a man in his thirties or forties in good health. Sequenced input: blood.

The CDR3 region is CASSLARTRFEQFF. The CDR3, as DNA: TGTGCCAGCAGCTTAGCGCGGACTAGGTTTGAGCAGTTCTTC. The chain links TRBV7-2 to TRBJ2-1, with 7 positions matching TRBD2. Germline trimming cut 0 bases from V and 9 bases from J; bases unmatched to any gene: 5. Germline V gene sequence: CDR1 SGHTA, CDR2 FQGNSA. The CDR3 loop spans 14 amino acids.